Listed below are T cell receptor beta chains from one sample, sequenced in a study of molecular identifiers for immune sequencing clone quantification. TCRdb fed the PCR reads into MiXCR, producing one record per CDR3 protein. The repertoire consists of around 40,000 distinct CDR3 sequences, with under 25% occurring once and the leading ten covering more than 0.95%. Sequencing was done on a sample of naive CD8+ T cells from blood, with Jurkat cell RNA spiked in. These receptors originate from a human donor in good health. Some libraries in this study had Jurkat cell RNA spiked in. Each CDR3 is given with its conserved first and last residue. The order of the fields is J gene, V gene, clone size, D gene, CDR3 length, CDR3 protein, CDR3 DNA. D genes are given only for firm matches. Clone size is given for some rows only: seen once, a few or many times, or a class if the clone is expanded.

j_gene: TRBJ2-7; v_gene: TRBV4-2; abundance: NA; d_gene: NA; len: 13; CDR3aa: CASSQGPSYEQYF; CDR3nt: TGTGCCAGCAGCCAAGGACCGAGCTACGAGCAGTACTTC
j_gene: TRBJ2-3; v_gene: TRBV5-4; abundance: many; d_gene: TRBD1; len: 15; CDR3aa: CASSLAGTGTDTQYF; CDR3nt: TGTGCCAGCAGTTTGGCCGGGACAGGGACAGATACGCAGTATTTT
j_gene: TRBJ1-5; v_gene: TRBV27; abundance: many; d_gene: TRBD1; len: 14; CDR3aa: CASSSTGYNQPQHF; CDR3nt: TGTGCCAGCAGTTCGACAGGGTACAATCAGCCCCAGCATTTT
j_gene: TRBJ2-3; v_gene: TRBV7-6; abundance: many; d_gene: TRBD1; len: 16; CDR3aa: CASSSRQGVSTDTQYF; CDR3nt: TGTGCCAGCAGTTCTCGACAGGGGGTTAGCACAGATACGCAGTATTTT
j_gene: TRBJ2-2; v_gene: TRBV30; abundance: many; d_gene: TRBD1; len: 15; CDR3aa: CAWNAGTGNTGELFF; CDR3nt: TGTGCCTGGAACGCCGGGACAGGCAACACCGGGGAGCTGTTTTTT
j_gene: TRBJ1-2; v_gene: TRBV29-1; abundance: many; d_gene: NA; len: 11; CDR3aa: CSVEEGYGYTF; CDR3nt: TGCAGCGTTGAAGAGGGCTATGGCTACACCTTC
j_gene: TRBJ1-1; v_gene: TRBV19; abundance: many; d_gene: TRBD1; len: 17; CDR3aa: CASSIMGQGNRGTEAFF; CDR3nt: TGTGCCAGTAGTATCATGGGACAGGGTAATCGGGGCACTGAAGCTTTCTTT
j_gene: TRBJ1-1; v_gene: TRBV13; abundance: many; d_gene: NA; len: 13; CDR3aa: CASSWTESAEAFF; CDR3nt: TGTGCCAGCAGCTGGACAGAATCAGCTGAAGCTTTCTTT
j_gene: TRBJ2-2; v_gene: TRBV12-3/TRBV12-4; abundance: many; d_gene: TRBD1; len: 16; CDR3aa: CASSPWDRVNTGELFF; CDR3nt: TGTGCCAGCAGTCCGTGGGACAGGGTAAACACCGGGGAGCTGTTTTTT
j_gene: TRBJ1-5; v_gene: TRBV27; abundance: many; d_gene: NA; len: 14; CDR3aa: CASSLGHTNQPQHF; CDR3nt: TGTGCCAGCAGTTTAGGACACACTAATCAGCCCCAGCATTTT
j_gene: TRBJ2-7; v_gene: TRBV28; abundance: many; d_gene: NA; len: 12; CDR3aa: CASSPQSYEQYF; CDR3nt: TGTGCCAGCAGTCCTCAATCCTACGAGCAGTACTTC
j_gene: TRBJ2-3; v_gene: TRBV4-1; abundance: medium-sized; d_gene: NA; len: 15; CDR3aa: CASSQISWQENTQYF; CDR3nt: TGCGCCAGCAGCCAAATATCTTGGCAGGAGAATACGCAGTATTTT
j_gene: TRBJ2-3; v_gene: TRBV9; abundance: NA; d_gene: NA; len: 15; CDR3aa: CASSVGGVNLDTQYF; CDR3nt: TGTGCCAGCAGCGTAGGCGGGGTGAATTTGGATACGCAGTATTTT
j_gene: TRBJ2-3; v_gene: TRBV29-1; abundance: many; d_gene: NA; len: 9; CDR3aa: CSVEDTQYF; CDR3nt: TGCAGCGTTGAAGATACGCAGTATTTT
j_gene: TRBJ1-3; v_gene: TRBV5-3; abundance: NA; d_gene: NA; len: 14; CDR3aa: CASSWVGEGNTIYF; CDR3nt: TGTGCCAGCAGCTGGGTAGGGGAAGGAAACACCATATATTTT
j_gene: TRBJ2-2; v_gene: TRBV11-2; abundance: many; d_gene: NA; len: 13; CDR3aa: CASSLGVTGELFF; CDR3nt: TGTGCCAGCAGCTTAGGAGTTACCGGGGAGCTGTTTTTT
j_gene: TRBJ2-3; v_gene: TRBV7-9; abundance: many; d_gene: TRBD2; len: 15; CDR3aa: CASSLGGGGTDTQYF; CDR3nt: TGTGCCAGCAGCTTAGGCGGGGGGGGCACAGATACGCAGTATTTT
j_gene: TRBJ1-1; v_gene: TRBV29-1; abundance: many; d_gene: TRBD1; len: 16; CDR3aa: CSVVTGGVSFGAEAFF; CDR3nt: TGCAGCGTAGTGACAGGGGGCGTCTCTTTCGGCGCTGAAGCTTTCTTT
j_gene: TRBJ1-2; v_gene: TRBV5-6; abundance: many; d_gene: TRBD1; len: 14; CDR3aa: CASSLGDSIYGYTF; CDR3nt: TGTGCCAGCAGCTTGGGGGACAGTATCTATGGCTACACCTTC
j_gene: TRBJ2-5; v_gene: TRBV2; abundance: many; d_gene: TRBD2; len: 14; CDR3aa: CASSGLAGAETQYF; CDR3nt: TGTGCCAGCAGTGGACTAGCGGGAGCAGAGACCCAGTACTTC
j_gene: TRBJ2-3; v_gene: TRBV7-9; abundance: many; d_gene: TRBD2; len: 15; CDR3aa: CASSLVAGGSDTQYF; CDR3nt: TGTGCCAGCAGCTTAGTAGCGGGGGGTTCAGATACGCAGTATTTT
j_gene: TRBJ2-1; v_gene: TRBV6-2/TRBV6-3; abundance: many; d_gene: NA; len: 14; CDR3aa: CASSYWSAHNEQFF; CDR3nt: TGTGCCAGCAGTTATTGGAGCGCGCACAATGAGCAGTTCTTC
j_gene: TRBJ1-5; v_gene: TRBV4-3; abundance: many; d_gene: NA; len: 15; CDR3aa: CASSQDTGTNQPQHF; CDR3nt: TGCGCCAGCAGCCAAGATACAGGGACCAATCAGCCCCAGCATTTT
j_gene: TRBJ1-1; v_gene: TRBV5-4; abundance: many; d_gene: NA; len: 13; CDR3aa: CASTLAGFAEAFF; CDR3nt: TGTGCCAGCACTCTTGCGGGTTTCGCTGAAGCTTTCTTT
j_gene: TRBJ1-3; v_gene: TRBV25-1; abundance: many; d_gene: NA; len: 15; CDR3aa: CASRARASSGNTIYF; CDR3nt: TGTGCCAGCAGGGCTAGGGCCTCCTCTGGAAACACCATATATTTT
j_gene: TRBJ2-2; v_gene: TRBV28; abundance: many; d_gene: NA; len: 15; CDR3aa: CASNVQGSNTGELFF; CDR3nt: TGTGCCAGCAATGTACAGGGTTCGAACACCGGGGAGCTGTTTTTT
j_gene: TRBJ2-7; v_gene: TRBV7-2; abundance: many; d_gene: NA; len: 15; CDR3aa: CASSLEGLISYEQYF; CDR3nt: TGTGCCAGCAGCTTAGAGGGACTGATCTCCTACGAGCAGTACTTC
j_gene: TRBJ2-7; v_gene: TRBV25-1; abundance: medium-sized; d_gene: TRBD2; len: 16; CDR3aa: CASSAIIAGVSREQYF; CDR3nt: TGTGCCAGCAGTGCCATTATAGCGGGAGTATCGCGCGAGCAGTACTTC
j_gene: TRBJ2-1; v_gene: TRBV27; abundance: many; d_gene: NA; len: 16; CDR3aa: CASRLSAGPSYNEQFF; CDR3nt: TGTGCCAGCAGGCTATCGGCAGGGCCCTCCTACAATGAGCAGTTCTTC
j_gene: TRBJ1-1; v_gene: TRBV20-1; abundance: many; d_gene: NA; len: 11; CDR3aa: CSARETGEAFF; CDR3nt: TGCAGTGCTAGAGAAACAGGTGAAGCTTTCTTT
j_gene: TRBJ1-1; v_gene: TRBV20-1; abundance: many; d_gene: NA; len: 8; CDR3aa: CSASSLFF; CDR3nt: TGCAGTGCTAGCTCTCTTTTCTTT
j_gene: TRBJ2-4; v_gene: TRBV27; abundance: many; d_gene: NA; len: 16; CDR3aa: CASSLSSGPGTNIQYF; CDR3nt: TGTGCCAGCAGTTTATCTAGCGGTCCCGGCACGAACATTCAGTACTTC
j_gene: TRBJ2-5; v_gene: TRBV5-4; abundance: many; d_gene: NA; len: 13; CDR3aa: CASSLEDQETQYF; CDR3nt: TGTGCCAGCAGCTTGGAAGATCAAGAGACCCAGTACTTC
j_gene: TRBJ1-1; v_gene: TRBV6-2/TRBV6-3; abundance: many; d_gene: NA; len: 14; CDR3aa: CASSLQGGHYEAFF; CDR3nt: TGTGCCAGCAGTCTTCAGGGCGGCCATTATGAAGCTTTCTTT
j_gene: TRBJ1-2; v_gene: TRBV9; abundance: many; d_gene: NA; len: 15; CDR3aa: CASSVEDHRNYGYTF; CDR3nt: TGTGCCAGCAGCGTAGAGGATCACCGTAACTATGGCTACACCTTC
j_gene: TRBJ2-3; v_gene: TRBV4-1; abundance: many; d_gene: NA; len: 14; CDR3aa: CASSQDGVTDTQYF; CDR3nt: TGCGCCAGCAGCCAAGATGGGGTCACAGATACGCAGTATTTT
j_gene: TRBJ2-7; v_gene: TRBV11-2; abundance: many; d_gene: NA; len: 14; CDR3aa: CASSLGSGSYEQYF; CDR3nt: TGTGCCAGCAGCCTTGGTTCCGGCTCCTACGAGCAGTACTTC
j_gene: TRBJ2-3; v_gene: TRBV4-3; abundance: many; d_gene: NA; len: 19; CDR3aa: CASSQSRFTPREPRDTQYF; CDR3nt: TGCGCCAGCAGCCAATCACGCTTTACCCCCCGGGAGCCGAGGGATACGCAGTATTTT
j_gene: TRBJ2-7; v_gene: TRBV4-3; abundance: many; d_gene: TRBD2; len: 16; CDR3aa: CASSQDPAGATYEQYF; CDR3nt: TGCGCCAGCAGCCAAGATCCAGCGGGGGCGACCTACGAGCAGTACTTC
j_gene: TRBJ2-6; v_gene: TRBV6-5; abundance: many; d_gene: NA; len: 15; CDR3aa: CASSLLVSGANVLTF; CDR3nt: TGTGCCAGCAGCCTCCTGGTATCTGGGGCCAACGTCCTGACTTTC
j_gene: TRBJ2-1; v_gene: TRBV4-3; abundance: NA; d_gene: NA; len: 16; CDR3aa: CASSQEAGQTYNEQFF; CDR3nt: TGCGCCAGCAGCCAAGAAGCAGGACAGACATACAATGAGCAGTTCTTC
j_gene: TRBJ2-6; v_gene: TRBV11-3; abundance: many; d_gene: NA; len: 14; CDR3aa: CASSSSSGANVLTF; CDR3nt: TGTGCCAGCAGTTCAAGCTCTGGGGCCAACGTCCTGACTTTC
j_gene: TRBJ2-5; v_gene: TRBV4-1; abundance: many; d_gene: NA; len: 14; CDR3aa: CASSPDSIEETQYF; CDR3nt: TGCGCCAGCAGCCCGGACAGTATAGAAGAGACCCAGTACTTC
j_gene: TRBJ2-2; v_gene: TRBV29-1; abundance: NA; d_gene: NA; len: 14; CDR3aa: CSVDMGRMTGELFF; CDR3nt: TGCAGCGTTGACATGGGACGGATGACCGGGGAGCTGTTTTTT
j_gene: TRBJ2-3; v_gene: TRBV6-2/TRBV6-3; abundance: NA; d_gene: TRBD2; len: 14; CDR3aa: CASRGTSAADTQYF; CDR3nt: TGTGCCAGCAGGGGGACTAGCGCCGCAGATACGCAGTATTTT
j_gene: TRBJ2-1; v_gene: TRBV12-3/TRBV12-4; abundance: many; d_gene: TRBD2; len: 14; CDR3aa: CASSLLTSDYEQFF; CDR3nt: TGTGCCAGCAGTTTACTAACTAGCGACTATGAGCAGTTCTTC
j_gene: TRBJ2-3; v_gene: TRBV5-4; abundance: many; d_gene: TRBD2; len: 16; CDR3aa: CASSYKAGAPTDTQYF; CDR3nt: TGTGCCAGCAGCTATAAAGCGGGAGCCCCTACAGATACGCAGTATTTT